This T cell receptor (beta chain) was identified during a study of shared clonotypes between healthy human individuals. V shed 3 bases and J shed 0 bases, with 15 bases lying between them. Germline V lookup: CDR1 GTSNPN, CDR2 SVGIG (reference sequence). The CDR3 runs to 16 residues. Naive CD8 cells were CD45RO-negative, positively selected for CCR7, excluding terminally differentiated effector memory CD45RA+ cells. This table comes from immunoSEQ multiplex PCR, and its TCRdb copy is limited to in-frame clones, with some not included. This repertoire shows millions of clones, about 92% found once; its top ten account for more than 1.5%.

The V call is TRBV30, the J call TRBJ1-3; D is uncertain. The sequence was collected from a man aged 18 to 29 in good health. Some clones in this sample may be carry-over from other donors' samples. The sample comprised naive CD8+ T cells from PBMCs. As DNA, the CDR3 is TGTGCCTGGAGGGCCCTCCACGCAAGCTCTGGAAACACCATATATTTT. Its protein product is CAWRALHASSGNTIYF.